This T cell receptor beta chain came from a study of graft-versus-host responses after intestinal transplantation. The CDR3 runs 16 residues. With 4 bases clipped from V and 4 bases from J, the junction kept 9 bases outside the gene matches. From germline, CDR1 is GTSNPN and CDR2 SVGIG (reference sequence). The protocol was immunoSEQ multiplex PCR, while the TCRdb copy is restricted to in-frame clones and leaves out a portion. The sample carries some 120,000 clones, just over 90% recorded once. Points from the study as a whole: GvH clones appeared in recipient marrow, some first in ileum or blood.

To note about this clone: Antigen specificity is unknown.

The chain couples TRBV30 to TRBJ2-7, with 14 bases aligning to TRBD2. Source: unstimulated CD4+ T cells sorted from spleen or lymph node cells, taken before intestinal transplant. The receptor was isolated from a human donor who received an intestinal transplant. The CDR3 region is CAWTKPGLAGGYEQYF. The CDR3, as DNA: TGTGCCTGGACCAAACCCGGACTAGCGGGAGGTTACGAGCAGTACTTC.